Listed below are T cell receptor beta chains from one sample, sequenced in a study of Ad26.COV2.S vaccination and SARS-CoV-2 variants. The protocol was immunoSEQ multiplex PCR, while the TCRdb copy is restricted to in-frame clones and leaves out a portion. This table has 120,000 to 150,000 clones, about nine tenths appearing once. The specimen was peripheral blood, collected after recovery from COVID-19. These TCRs come from a human donor who had recovered from COVID-19. CDR3s include the opening cysteine and the closing phenylalanine or tryptophan. D genes are given only for firm matches. Clone size is stated in some rows and not others, as once, few, many or a class when expanded.

>TRBV30|-|-|TRBJ1-2
CAWSVHLGTSMTF
TGTGCCTGGAGTGTACATTTGGGGACCTCTATGACCTTC
>TRBV5-1|once|-|TRBJ2-7
CASMGGSGAYEQYF
TGCGCCAGCATGGGAGGTTCTGGGGCGTACGAGCAGTACTTC
>TRBV5-4|few|-|TRBJ2-7
CASSLLQSSYEQYF
TGTGCCAGCAGCTTGTTGCAGTCCTCCTACGAGCAGTACTTC
>TRBV7-9|-|-|TRBJ2-6
CASSFLILTSGANVLTF
TGTGCCAGCAGCTTCCTAATCCTTACCTCTGGGGCCAACGTCCTGACTTTC
>TRBV28|few|-|TRBJ1-3
CASSWGFSGNTIYF
TGTGCCAGCAGTTGGGGTTTCTCTGGAAACACCATATATTTT
>TRBV11-3|-|TRBD1|TRBJ2-6
CASSRGPGANVLTF
TGTGCCAGCAGCAGGGGGCCTGGGGCCAACGTCCTGACTTTC
>TRBV5-5|-|-|TRBJ2-7
CASSLPPYEQYF
TGTGCCAGCAGCTTGCCCCCATACGAGCAGTACTTC
>TRBV5-5|-|-|TRBJ2-3
CASSIAGNRAPDTQYF
TGTGCCAGCAGCATTGCCGGGAACAGGGCCCCTGATACGCAGTATTTT
>TRBV20-1|-|-|TRBJ1-4
CSASLGSNEKLFF
TGCAGTGCTAGTTTGGGGTCTAATGAAAAACTGTTTTTT
>TRBV2|-|TRBD2|TRBJ2-5
CASSVGGGAETQYF
TGTGCCAGCAGTGTGGGCGGGGGGGCGGAGACCCAGTACTTC
>TRBV5-1|-|-|TRBJ1-2
CASSLGGYYGYTF
TGCGCCAGCAGCTTGGGGGGGTACTATGGCTACACCTTC
>TRBV2|-|-|TRBJ1-3
CASGRGGSGNTIYF
TGTGCCAGCGGTCGGGGGGGTTCTGGAAACACCATATATTTT
>TRBV7-2|-|-|TRBJ2-7
CASSLGAGSYEQYF
TGTGCCAGCAGCTTAGGGGCAGGTTCCTACGAGCAGTACTTC
>TRBV3-1/TRBV3-2|once|TRBD2|TRBJ2-3
CASSQEGLAGGLDTQYF
TGTGCCAGCAGCCAAGAAGGGCTAGCGGGGGGGCTAGATACGCAGTATTTT
>TRBV28|-|-|TRBJ2-3
CASSFEGRRVLRDTQYF
TGTGCCAGCAGTTTTGAAGGGAGACGGGTCCTAAGGGATACGCAGTATTTT
>TRBV7-8|-|-|TRBJ2-3
CASSLLWQGEDTQYF
TGTGCCAGCAGCTTACTCTGGCAGGGAGAAGATACGCAGTATTTT
>TRBV5-5|-|-|TRBJ1-5
CASSLFGQSNQPQHF
TGTGCCAGCAGCTTGTTTGGACAGTCAAATCAGCCCCAGCATTTT
>TRBV18|-|-|TRBJ2-2
CASSPNPGTHTGELFF
TGTGCCAGCTCACCAAATCCCGGGACACACACCGGGGAGCTGTTTTTT
>TRBV5-5|-|-|TRBJ2-3
CASSLSGIGTDTQYF
TGTGCCAGCAGTCTTAGCGGAATCGGCACAGATACGCAGTATTTT
>TRBV15|-|TRBD2|TRBJ2-3
CATSTRGGTDTQYF
TGTGCCACCAGCACACGGGGGGGCACAGATACGCAGTATTTT
>TRBV5-1|-|-|TRBJ2-3
CASSWAGGRTDTQYF
TGCGCCAGCAGCTGGGCTGGTGGGCGCACAGATACGCAGTATTTT
>TRBV5-4|-|TRBD2|TRBJ2-5
CASSFSGGVVETQYF
TGTGCCAGCAGCTTTAGCGGGGGTGTAGTAGAGACCCAGTACTTC
>TRBV28|-|TRBD1|TRBJ1-2
CASSRQGSYGYTF
TGTGCCAGCAGTAGACAGGGTAGCTATGGCTACACCTTC
>TRBV7-9|-|-|TRBJ1-3
CASSLIGSRKTGNTIYF
TGTGCCAGCAGCTTAATCGGCTCCAGGAAGACTGGAAACACCATATATTTT
>TRBV15|once|-|TRBJ2-3
CATVKQGDTQYF
TGTGCCACCGTCAAGCAGGGTGATACGCAGTATTTT
>TRBV7-2|-|TRBD1|TRBJ2-7
CASSSRDRGRYEQYF
TGTGCCAGCAGCTCCCGGGACAGGGGCAGGTACGAGCAGTACTTC
>TRBV18|-|-|TRBJ2-5
CASSLTLQETQYF
TGTGCCAGCTCACTAACATTACAAGAGACCCAGTACTTC
>TRBV7-9|few|-|TRBJ1-3
CASSPRSDSGNTIYF
TGTGCCAGCAGCCCCCGTTCGGATTCTGGAAACACCATATATTTT
>TRBV5-1|-|-|TRBJ1-1
CASSLDKNTEAFF
TGCGCCAGCAGCTTGGACAAGAACACTGAAGCTTTCTTT
>TRBV7-7|once|-|TRBJ2-7
CARPGGRGSEQYF
TGTGCTAGACCCGGAGGTAGGGGTTCCGAGCAGTACTTC
>TRBV19|-|-|TRBJ1-1
CASSIRGTEAFF
TGTGCCAGTAGTATAAGAGGGACTGAAGCTTTCTTT
>TRBV7-6|-|TRBD1|TRBJ2-2
CASSLGTGDTGELFF
TGTGCCAGCAGCCTCGGGACAGGCGACACCGGGGAGCTGTTTTTT
>TRBV6-4|-|-|TRBJ1-5
CASSDPDIYQPQHF
TGTGCCAGCAGTGACCCGGACATCTATCAGCCCCAGCATTTT
>TRBV15|-|-|TRBJ2-7
CATSRDGRGAVSGQYF
TGTGCCACCAGCAGAGACGGCCGGGGGGCCGTTTCGGGGCAGTACTTC
>TRBV6-5|-|TRBD1|TRBJ1-1
CASTRGTGRTEAFF
TGTGCCAGCACCCGAGGGACAGGGCGGACTGAAGCTTTCTTT
>TRBV15|-|-|TRBJ1-5
CATSRDLNPPGVGQPQHF
TGTGCCACCAGCAGAGATCTCAATCCGCCAGGGGTGGGGCAGCCCCAGCATTTT
>TRBV5-1|-|-|TRBJ2-1
CASSFGLANSYNEQFF
TGCGCCAGCAGCTTCGGACTGGCAAATTCCTACAATGAGCAGTTCTTC
>TRBV28|-|-|TRBJ1-5
CASSQAQGHQPQHF
TGTGCCAGCAGTCAAGCTCAGGGTCATCAGCCCCAGCATTTT
>TRBV9|-|-|TRBJ1-2
CASSVASRYDGYTF
TGTGCCAGCAGCGTAGCGTCCAGGTATGATGGCTACACCTTC
>TRBV28|-|-|TRBJ2-3
CASSTINRDTQYF
TGTGCCAGCAGTACTATTAACAGGGATACGCAGTATTTT